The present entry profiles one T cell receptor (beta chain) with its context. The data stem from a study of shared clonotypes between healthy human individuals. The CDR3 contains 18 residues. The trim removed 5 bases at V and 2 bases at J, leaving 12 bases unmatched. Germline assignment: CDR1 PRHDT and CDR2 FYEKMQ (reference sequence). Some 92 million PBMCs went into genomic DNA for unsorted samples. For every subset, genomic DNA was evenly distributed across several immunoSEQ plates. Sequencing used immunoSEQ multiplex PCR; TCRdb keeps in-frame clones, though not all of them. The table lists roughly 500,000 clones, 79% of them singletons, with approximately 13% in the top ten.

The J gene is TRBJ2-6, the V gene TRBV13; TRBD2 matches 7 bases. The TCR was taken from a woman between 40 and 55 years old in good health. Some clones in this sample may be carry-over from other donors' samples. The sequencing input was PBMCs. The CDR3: CASSPVGRAGAGANVLTF. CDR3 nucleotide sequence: TGTGCCAGCAGCCCAGTAGGACGGGCGGGAGCTGGGGCCAACGTCCTGACTTTC.